Listed below are T cell receptor beta chains from one sample, sequenced in a study of CD8 T cells in ankylosing spondylitis. MiXCR was run by TCRdb on the 5' RACE reads, yielding one entry per CDR3 protein. Altogether fewer than 550,000 distinct CDR3 sequences are present, roughly 5% being singletons, with the ten largest covering around 3.5%. The material sequenced was blood, either unsorted or a sorted T cell fraction (not recorded which). These receptors all stem from a male donor with ankylosing spondylitis. CDR3s include the opening cysteine and the closing phenylalanine or tryptophan. D genes are given only for firm matches. Clone size appears in some rows only: once, few, many, or a class for an expanded clone.

cdr3_nt cdr3_aa d_call j_call clone_size v_call
TGTGCCAGCAGTTTGGGACAGGGATCTGACAATGAGCAGTTCTTC CASSLGQGSDNEQFF TRBD1 TRBJ2-1 many TRBV12-3/TRBV12-4
TGTGCCAGCAGCTTAGGGCCCATAGGAGATACGCAGTATTTT CASSLGPIGDTQYF NA TRBJ2-3 many TRBV13
TGTGCCAGCAGTGGACCCGGGGCCAGGGCAAGTCAGCCCCAGCATTTT CASSGPGARASQPQHF NA TRBJ1-5 NA TRBV2
TGTGCCAGCAGTTACCCCGGGACAGGTAACACTGAAGCTTTCTTT CASSYPGTGNTEAFF TRBD1 TRBJ1-1 many TRBV6-5
TGTGCCAGCGGGGAAATGGACAGGAACACTGAAGCTTTCTTT CASGEMDRNTEAFF NA TRBJ1-1 few TRBV6-4
TGTGCCAGCAGTTCCCGGGGTACTAGCGGGAGCCGGGGCTGGGTAGAGACCCAGTACTTC CASSSRGTSGSRGWVETQYF TRBD2 TRBJ2-5 many TRBV6-2/TRBV6-3
TGTGCCAGCAGCTTAGCAATGGTCACTGTGGGAGGACTGTTTTTT CASSLAMVTVGGLFF NA TRBJ1-4 many TRBV7-9
TGTGCCACCAGTGATCCCACAGTCTCCAATGAGCAGTTCTTC CATSDPTVSNEQFF NA TRBJ2-1 many TRBV24-1
TGCAGTGCTTGCTCTAGCGGGAGTCGATACGAGCAGTACTTC CSACSSGSRYEQYF TRBD2 TRBJ2-7 many TRBV20-1
TGCAGTGTCCGAACTCTAGCGTTCTACAATGAGCAGTTCTTC CSVRTLAFYNEQFF NA TRBJ2-1 many TRBV20-1
TGCGCCAGCAGCCAAGAGAGGCATGGCTACACCTTC CASSQERHGYTF NA TRBJ1-2 many TRBV4-1
TGTGCCAGCAGCAGGGTACTTAATGAAAAACTGTTTTTT CASSRVLNEKLFF NA TRBJ1-4 many TRBV7-6
TGCAGTGCCCCCAGCCCAAGCGGGGCTTACAATGAGCAGTTCTTC CSAPSPSGAYNEQFF TRBD2 TRBJ2-1 many TRBV20-1
TGTGCCAGCAGTGAAACCCCAGAAAGCAATTCACCCCTCCACTTT CASSETPESNSPLHF NA TRBJ1-6 many TRBV6-1
TGCGCCAGCACCACGTCGGGCGGAATTCAAGAGACCCAGTACTTC CASTTSGGIQETQYF NA TRBJ2-5 NA TRBV5-1
TGTGCCAGCAGCCCGTCTGGGGGCGAGCAGTTCTTC CASSPSGGEQFF NA TRBJ2-1 few TRBV7-3